The next 6 T cell receptor beta chains were all read from a single sample in a study of blood T cell repertoires in COVID-19 (TCRdb year 2020). Library preparation used the immunoSEQ multiplex PCR assay. TCRdb mirrors the immuneACCESS table, restricted to in-frame sequences. Some clones are absent from its copies; in checked studies, under half trace to an unresolved V gene, and the reason for the others is unknown. Here the sample has around 270,000 clones; around 85% occur a single time. 0.75% to 0.95% of the sample lies in the top ten. The sequenced material came from peripheral blood. All receptors derive from a human donor with COVID-19, enrolled during active disease. The donor label of this sample is uncertain.

CDR3: CASSITPTREYTF. The CDR3 DNA reads TGTGCCAGTAGCATAACCCCGACAAGGGAGTACACCTTC. The chain couples TRBV19 to TRBJ1-2; D unclear. CDR1 and CDR2 (germline): LNHDA, SQIVND (reference sequence). The CDR3 runs to 13 residues. V gave up 6 bases and J gave up 11 bases, with 19 bases separating them.

This clone showed up just once. This rearrangement joins TRBV29-1 to TRBJ1-1, with 8 bases lining up with TRBD1. This CDR3 has 13 amino acids. The germline CDR1 and CDR2 sequences are SQVTM and ANQGSEA. V was clipped by 4 bases and J by 11 bases; unmatched bases: 12. CDR3 loop: CSVGKSGTGGAFF. The CDR3 DNA follows: TGCAGCGTTGGGAAATCCGGGACAGGTGGGGCTTTCTTT.

V usage is TRBV6-5 and J usage is TRBJ1-6; 7 bases map to TRBD1. V gave up 2 bases and J gave up 8 bases; unmatched junction bases: 6. This CDR3 comprises 15 residues. Germline V gene lookup returns CDR1 MNHEY and CDR2 SVGAGI. CDR3 in DNA: TGTGCCAGCAGTTACCAAGGACAGGAACATTCACCCCTCCACTTT. Encoded protein: CASSYQGQEHSPLHF.

The V and J genes are TRBV24-1 and TRBJ2-1; 12 positions match TRBD2. The CDR3 covers 15 residues. J gave up 3 bases and V 7 bases, and 3 bases lay outside the gene matches. Germline V gene data show CDR1 as KGHDR and CDR2 as SFDVKD. The chain's CDR3 is CATSSSGRGYNEQFF. The CDR3 bases are TGTGCCACCAGCTCTAGCGGGAGGGGCTACAATGAGCAGTTCTTC.

This chain connects TRBV28 to TRBJ2-3; the match to TRBD1 covers 7 bases. J lost 0 bases, V lost 7 bases, and 13 bases had no gene match. The germline V gene encodes CDR1 MDHEN and CDR2 SYDVKM. CDR3 length: 17 residues. The CDR3 sequence is CASIPPRGQMSTDTQYF. CDR3 in DNA: TGTGCCAGCATCCCCCCTAGGGGGCAGATGAGCACAGATACGCAGTATTTT.

The chain combines TRBV11-2 with TRBJ1-1; D gene uncertain. The CDR3 loop spans 15 amino acids. The V gene lost 7 bases and the J gene lost 1 base, with 16 bases spanning the gap. Germline V lookup: CDR1 SGHAT, CDR2 FQNNGV. The CDR3 DNA is TGTGCCAGCATCCTAGGTCCAGAAGGGAACACTGAAGCTTTCTTT. This encodes CASILGPEGNTEAFF.